One and the same sample provided the 23 T cell receptor beta chains below, sequenced in a study of early T cells in non-severe SARS-CoV-2 infection. TCRdb analysed the 5' RACE reads with MiXCR anew, one entry per CDR3 protein. The table shows tens of thousands of distinct CDR3 sequences, with 10% occurring only once. The sample here was whole blood, taken at baseline. The source is an adult who was a healthcare worker with PCR-confirmed SARS-CoV-2 infection or an uninfected control (not recorded which).

There are many counts of this clonotype. V is TRBV5-6 and J is TRBJ1-1; tentatively, D is TRBD1 (6 bases). This CDR3 contains 13 residues. V was pared by 0 bases and J by 7 bases, with 10 bases between. Germline V CDR1 and CDR2: SGHDT, YYEEEE. CDR3 bases: TGTGCCAGCAGCTTGGTGACAGGCAATGAAGCTTTCTTT. Translation: CASSLVTGNEAFF.

This clonotype was observed a few times. V and J are TRBV4-1 and TRBJ1-2, with D perhaps matching TRBD1 (6 bases). The germline gives CDR1 MGHRA, CDR2 YSYEKL. V was clipped by 7 bases and J by 2 bases, with 20 bases between them. The CDR3 is 16 amino acids. The CDR3 is CASTLLPGAQNYGYTF. The CDR3 DNA sequence: TGCGCCAGCACCCTATTGCCGGGGGCGCAAAACTATGGCTACACCTTC.

This clonotype has at least ten counts. The gene calls are TRBV12-3 or TRBV12-4 and TRBJ1-5; D not certain. The CDR3 is 13 residues long. Trimming took 3 bases from V and 4 from J, leaving 7 bases between them. DNA for the CDR3: TGTGCCAGCAGTTTGCACCTTAATCAGCCCCAGCATTTT. Residues: CASSLHLNQPQHF.

This clonotype was seen only a few times. V usage is TRBV3-1 and J usage is TRBJ2-3; D remains ambiguous. The germline CDR1 and CDR2 sequences are LGHDT and YNNKEL (reference sequence). This CDR3 spans 13 amino acids. Trimming shortened V by 4 bases and J by 0 bases, and 5 bases separated the two germline ends. CDR3 protein: CASSLRSTDTQYF. Here the CDR3 DNA reads TGTGCCAGCAGCCTCAGGAGCACAGATACGCAGTATTTT.

This clonotype was counted many times. The chain combines TRBV24-1 with TRBJ1-1, with a weak D call TRBD1 (5 bases). Per the germline V gene, CDR1 is KGHDR and CDR2 is SFDVKD. Trimming removed 10 bases from V and 2 bases from J, with 13 bases in between. The CDR3 covers 13 residues. The CDR3 sequence is CATAGTANTEAFF. The CDR3 DNA reads TGTGCCACGGCCGGGACGGCCAACACTGAAGCTTTCTTT.

V usage is TRBV6-1 and J usage is TRBJ1-4; possibly TRBD1 for D (6 bases). CDR1 and CDR2 from the germline V gene are MNHNS and SASEGT. The CDR3 runs 16 residues. V shed 6 bases and J shed 1 base, with 15 bases lying between them. The CDR3 sequence: CASSGQFGGTNEKLFF. The CDR3 bases are TGTGCCAGCAGCGGACAGTTCGGCGGAACTAATGAAAAACTGTTTTTT.

A remark on this clonotype: A much larger clone differs from this one at a single base, so this may be a read error. The chain carries TRBV6-6 and TRBJ2-7; D not resolved. V lost 6 bases and J 4 bases, leaving 13 bases between the germline ends. The CDR3 spans 13 residues. Germline CDR1 is MNHNY and CDR2 is SVGAGI (reference sequence). The CDR3 reads CASSPAVSYEQYF. The CDR3 DNA follows: TGTGCCAGCAGCCCCGCGGTCTCTTACGAGCAGTACTTC.

The genes are TRBV6-6 and TRBJ1-2; 10 nucleotides line up with TRBD1. With 4 bases clipped from V and 8 bases from J, the junction kept 7 bases outside the gene matches. The germline V gene has CDR1 MNHNY and CDR2 SVGAGI (reference sequence). This CDR3 has 14 residues. The CDR3, as DNA: TGTGCCAGCAGTTCCGGACAGGGGGACGGAGGCTACACCTTC. It is translated as CASSSGQGDGGYTF.

The genes are TRBV2 and TRBJ2-3; 7 bases agree with TRBD2. In germline, CDR1 is SNHLY, CDR2 FYNNEI. This CDR3 region has 13 residues. The J segment lost 6 bases and the V segment lost 6 bases, leaving 6 bases of the junction unmatched. The DNA for the CDR3 is TGTGCCAGCAGAGATCTAGCGGTGGATACGCAGTATTTT. Protein sequence: CASRDLAVDTQYF.

This clonotype was counted at least ten times. V gene TRBV7-9 combines with J gene TRBJ2-6; D remains ambiguous. This CDR3 has 15 amino acids. Trimming stripped 1 base from V and 0 bases from J, with 4 bases between. Germline V lookup: CDR1 SEHNR, CDR2 FQNEAQ (reference sequence). The CDR3 coding sequence is TGTGCCAGCAGCTTAGGGGGCTCTGGGGCCAACGTCCTGACTTTC. Translated: CASSLGGSGANVLTF. The full variable domain, rest sourced from reference TRBV7-9 and TRBJ2-6, is DTGVSQNPRHKITKRGQNVTFRCDPISEHNRLYWYRQTLGQGPEFLTYFQNEAQLEKSRLLSDRFSAERPKGSFSTLEIQRTEQGDSAMYLCASSLGGSGANVLTFGAGSRLTVL.

Concerning this clonotype: A much larger clone lies one base from this, so it may be a read error. The V call is TRBV30, the J call TRBJ1-1, with a possible D match to TRBD1 (5 bases). The CDR3 is made up of 12 amino acids. Germline loops: CDR1 GTSNPN, CDR2 SVGIG (reference sequence). DNA for the CDR3: TGTGCCTGGACTTCCGGGGGGACTGAAGCTTACTTT. Protein product: CAWTSGGTEAYF.

There are many counts of this clonotype. V is TRBV10-3 and J is TRBJ1-5; D gene unclear. The V end lost 3 bases, the J end lost 7 bases, and 10 bases lay between the germline ends. This CDR3 has 13 residues. Germline CDR1 and CDR2: ENHRY and SYGVKD. This chain's CDR3 is CAISEGFKQPQHF. CDR3 nucleotides: TGTGCCATCAGTGAAGGCTTCAAGCAGCCCCAGCATTTT.

This clonotype was observed at least ten times. This chain connects TRBV24-1 to TRBJ2-2, with D perhaps matching TRBD2 (5 bases). From germline, CDR1 is KGHDR and CDR2 SFDVKD. The CDR3 runs to 14 residues. V was trimmed by 1 base and J by 5 bases, leaving 7 bases between them. The CDR3 loop reads CATSDFRRTGELFF. DNA for the CDR3: TGTGCCACCAGTGATTTTCGGAGGACCGGGGAGCTGTTTTTT.

Only a few counts were recorded for this clonotype. The rearrangement uses TRBV13 and TRBJ1-5, with unresolved D. CDR3 length equals 13 residues. Looked up from germline, CDR1 is PRHDT and CDR2 is FYEKMQ (reference sequence). The V gene lost 4 bases and the J gene lost 11 bases, with 15 bases spanning the gap. CDR3 region: CASSSGLDRTQHF. In DNA, the CDR3 is TGTGCCAGCAGCTCAGGCCTTGATAGGACCCAGCATTTT.

The chain links TRBV5-8 to TRBJ2-4; no reliable D call. This CDR3 region has 15 residues. The V gene lost 2 bases and the J gene lost 0 bases, with 9 bases spanning the gap. CDR1 is SGHTS, CDR2 YDEGEE, per germline. This CDR3 is CASSFPQVAKNIQYF. CDR3 coding DNA: TGTGCCAGCAGCTTCCCTCAGGTAGCCAAAAACATTCAGTACTTC.

This clonotype came up a few times. V gene TRBV10-3 combines with J gene TRBJ2-2; 8 bases are shared with TRBD2. The germline V gene encodes CDR1 ENHRY and CDR2 SYGVKD. This CDR3 comprises 14 residues. With V trimmed by 10 bases and J by 5 bases, 9 bases remained unmatched. The CDR3 coding sequence is TGTGCCACTTCCGGGGTAGCGGGAACCGGGGAGCTGTTTTTT. This gives the protein CATSGVAGTGELFF.

V gene TRBV24-1 combines with J gene TRBJ2-5; 8 nucleotides agree with TRBD2. After removal of 7 bases from V and 3 bases from J, the junction contained 3 bases not matched to a gene. CDR1 is KGHDR and CDR2 is SFDVKD in the germline V gene. CDR3 size: 13 residues. The CDR3 DNA is TGTGCCACCAGCCTGCGGGGGGAAGAGACCCAGTACTTC. This translates into CATSLRGEETQYF.

This clonotype was counted many times. The chain recombines TRBV3-1 with TRBJ1-5, with D possibly being TRBD1 (6 bases). Trimming left V 2 bases short and J 2 bases short, with 13 bases between. CDR3 size: 16 residues. Germline V gene lookup returns CDR1 LGHDT and CDR2 YNNKEL (reference sequence). DNA for the CDR3: TGTGCCAGCAGCCAATCACAGGGCGCGGGCAATCAGCCCCAGCATTTT. Translating gives CASSQSQGAGNQPQHF.

This clonotype was observed a handful of times. One end of the junction does not line up with germline, which may come from a read error. V is TRBV2 and J is TRBJ2-3; the match to TRBD2 covers 7 bases. The CDR3 is 14 amino acids. Germline CDR1 is SNHLY and CDR2 is FYNNEI. Written as DNA, the CDR3 is TGTGCCAGCAGGGAAGGACTAGAAACAGATACGCAGTATTTT. The encoded protein is CASREGLETDTQYF.

This clonotype was detected ten times or more. The rearrangement uses TRBV6-1 and TRBJ1-5; no clear D gene. From germline, CDR1 is MNHNS and CDR2 SASEGT. The CDR3 covers 12 residues. V was clipped by 4 bases and J by 3 bases, with 4 bases between them. The CDR3 protein is CASSADNQPQHF. For the CDR3, the DNA is TGTGCCAGCAGTGCAGACAATCAGCCCCAGCATTTT.

The chain is built from TRBV6-6 and TRBJ1-6; D gene unclear. This CDR3 contains 11 residues. The V end was cut by 8 bases, the J end by 6 bases, with 5 bases between. Germline V CDR1 and CDR2: MNHNY, SVGAGI (reference sequence). As DNA, the CDR3 is TGTGCCAGCGGACCTAATTCACCCCTCCACTTT. Translation gives CASGPNSPLHF.

In this sample, this clonotype turned up many times. The chain combines TRBV18 with TRBJ1-1; possibly TRBD1 for D (5 bases). V was shortened by 3 bases and J by 2 bases, with 7 bases between the two germline ends. The germline V gene has CDR1 KGHSH and CDR2 LQKENI. The CDR3 is 13 residues long. The CDR3 DNA reads TGTGCCAGCTCACCCGGACATAACACTGAAGCTTTCTTT. As protein: CASSPGHNTEAFF.

The J gene is TRBJ2-7, the V gene TRBV11-2, with 8 positions matching TRBD1. From germline, CDR1 is SGHAT and CDR2 FQNNGV. With 7 bases clipped from V and 0 bases from J, the junction kept 8 bases outside the gene matches. The CDR3 is 15 amino acids. This CDR3 is CASTRGQGISYEQYF. CDR3 DNA sequence: TGTGCCAGCACCCGCGGACAGGGCATCTCCTACGAGCAGTACTTC.